This T cell receptor beta chain was sequenced for a study of response to subunit inactivated influenza vaccine. Study-wide results and caveats: Authors suggested seasonal influenza vaccinations each recruit few new T cells.

Each CDR3 protein gets one entry after TCRdb re-called the RT-PCR reads with MiXCR. The table lists under 950,000 distinct CDR3 sequences, less than 25% of them singletons. The germline V gene has CDR1 SGHRS and CDR2 YFSETQ. The CDR3 covers 13 residues. V was trimmed by 4 bases and J by 5 bases, leaving 12 bases between them. As for this clonotype: The antigen is unknown.

Sequenced material: PBMCs from blood, taken more than 4 days after vaccination. This chain connects TRBV5-1 to TRBJ2-5, with TRBD1 as a possible D gene (5 bases). The TCR was taken from a man aged 50 to 60 who received an inactivated influenza vaccine. CDR3 DNA sequence: TGCGCCAGCAGCCTGTTGGGGCACGAGACCCAGTACTTC. Protein sequence: CASSLLGHETQYF.